The 8 T cell receptor beta chains given below trace back to one sample, sequenced in a study of CD8 T cells in Susac syndrome. A quantity of about 0.5 to 1 ug RNA underwent reverse transcription using random hexamers. In TCRdb, the immunoSEQ multiplex PCR reads were re-called with MiXCR into one record per CDR3 protein. The sample consists of some 130,000 distinct CDR3 sequences, 95% of them appearing once. Sequencing input: CD8+ T cells from PBMCs. Receptor source: a human donor with Susac syndrome.

This sequence joins TRBV7-9 and TRBJ2-5; no definite D call. Trimming shortened V by 4 bases and J by 2 bases, and 17 bases separated the two germline ends. The CDR3 runs 16 residues. Germline V gene lookup returns CDR1 SEHNR and CDR2 FQNEAQ (reference sequence). CDR3 protein: CASSSGYREEQETQYF. The CDR3 DNA is TGTGCCAGCAGCTCTGGATACAGAGAGGAACAAGAGACCCAGTACTTC.

The CDR3 DNA reads as TGTGCCAGCAGTCATCCACGGGACCCAAGCACAGATACGCAGTATTTT. It is translated as CASSHPRDPSTDTQYF. The rearrangement links TRBV12-3 or TRBV12-4 to TRBJ2-3; TRBD1 or TRBD2 may be the D gene (5 bases each). V lost 5 bases and J lost 0, with 15 bases in between. The CDR3 spans 16 residues.

The rearrangement joins TRBV9 to TRBJ1-2, with a possible D match to TRBD1 (5 bases). V was cut by 0 bases and J by 4 bases, with 13 bases left in between. Per the germline V gene, CDR1 is SGDLS and CDR2 is YYNGEE. This CDR3 region has 15 residues. Written as DNA, the CDR3 is TGTGCCAGCAGCGTAGGGGCCGACAGTACCTATGGCTACACCTTC. This gives the protein CASSVGADSTYGYTF.

CDR3 DNA: TGTGCCAGCAGCCTAGGGGGTGCCTCCTACGAGCAGTACTTC. Protein sequence: CASSLGGASYEQYF. The rearrangement joins TRBV11-2 to TRBJ2-7; tentatively, D is TRBD1 (6 bases). The ends were cut back, 5 bases at V and 0 bases at J, with 11 bases in the middle. The CDR3 length is 14 residues. Germline CDR1 reads SGHAT; CDR2 reads FQNNGV. The full variable domain, with the rest looked up from reference TRBV11-2 and TRBJ2-7, is EAGVAQSPRYKIIEKRQSVAFWCNPISGHATLYWYQQILGQGPKLLIQFQNNGVVDDSQLPKDRFSAERLKGVDSTLKIQPAKLEDSAVYLCASSLGGASYEQYFGPGTRLTVT.

This chain links TRBV10-3 with TRBJ2-7, with TRBD2 as a possible D gene (5 bases). Between the trimmed V and J ends, which lost 6 bases and 6 bases, there was a span of 15 bases. Germline CDR1 reads ENHRY; CDR2 reads SYGVKD. The CDR3 runs 13 residues. CDR3: CAIRPDSPLEQYF. The CDR3 nucleotides read TGTGCCATCAGACCGGACTCACCCCTCGAGCAGTACTTC.

In this sample, this clonotype turned up once. The chain carries TRBV19 and TRBJ1-1; 7 bases match TRBD1. The CDR3 has 15 amino acids. J gave up 0 bases and V 5 bases, and 6 bases lay outside the gene matches. Germline lookup yields CDR1 LNHDA and CDR2 SQIVND (reference sequence). The CDR3 region has the DNA TGTGCCAGTAGTGGTCTGACAGGGTTGAACACTGAAGCTTTCTTT. Amino acids: CASSGLTGLNTEAFF.

This rearrangement joins TRBV20-1 to TRBJ2-1, with unresolved D. With 5 bases removed from V and 4 bases from J, the gap between germline ends came to 9 bases. This CDR3 spans 12 amino acids. Germline V lookup: CDR1 DFQATT, CDR2 SNEGSKA (reference sequence). The DNA of the CDR3 is TGCAGTGCTCCCCCCAGGTACAATGAGCAGTTCTTC. Translated, it gives CSAPPRYNEQFF.

The chain employs TRBV11-2 and TRBJ2-1; D is undetermined. The CDR3 extends over 12 amino acids. The germline V gene encodes CDR1 SGHAT and CDR2 FQNNGV. Trimming removed 5 bases at V and 6 bases at J, with 8 bases between. The CDR3, as DNA: TGTGCCAGCAGCGATAACTTCAATGAGCAGTTCTTC. The encoded protein is CASSDNFNEQFF.